The clone carrying this T cell receptor beta chain was recorded at least ten times. The antigen remains undetermined. This record belongs to a study of Graves' ophthalmopathy and Graves' hyperthyroidism. Turning to the study itself: At initial diagnosis, peripheral blood was obtained, and this preceded any treatment.

A volume of 9.5 to 10 ml of fresh peripheral blood supplied the PBMCs. Study-wide results and caveats: As the model predicted ophthalmopathy progression, it achieved a sensitivity of just over 70% and a specificity of about 72%.

RNA transcripts were the source from which TCR beta CDR3 regions were amplified. First-round RT-PCR employed HTBI primers, with a second-round multiplex PCR after it. TCRdb ran MiXCR on the multiplex PCR reads and lists one entry per CDR3 protein. Of approximately 330,000 distinct CDR3 sequences in the sample, roughly a sixth were seen once. Germline trimming cut 1 base from V and 0 bases from J; bases unmatched to any gene: 6. This CDR3 is 18 amino acids long. Looked up from germline, CDR1 is LGHNA and CDR2 is YNFKEQ. This sequence joins TRBV4-2 and TRBJ2-2; 9 nucleotides agree with TRBD2. This sequence originates from an adult man with Graves' ophthalmopathy. Input material: peripheral blood. The CDR3: CASSQVVRGGSNTGELFF. DNA of the CDR3: TGTGCCAGCAGCCAAGTGGTGCGGGGGGGCTCGAACACCGGGGAGCTGTTTTTT.